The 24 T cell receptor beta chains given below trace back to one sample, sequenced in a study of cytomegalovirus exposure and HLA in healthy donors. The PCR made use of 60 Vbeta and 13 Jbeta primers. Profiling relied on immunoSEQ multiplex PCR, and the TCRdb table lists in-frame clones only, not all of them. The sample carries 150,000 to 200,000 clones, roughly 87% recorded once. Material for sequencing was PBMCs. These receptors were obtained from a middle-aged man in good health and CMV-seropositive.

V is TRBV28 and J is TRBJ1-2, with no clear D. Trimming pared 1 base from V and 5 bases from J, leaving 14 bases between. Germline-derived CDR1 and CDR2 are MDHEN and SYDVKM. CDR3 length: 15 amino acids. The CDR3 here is CASSLSSLDKYGYTF. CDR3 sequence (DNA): TGTGCCAGCAGTTTATCCTCCCTTGACAAATATGGCTACACCTTC.

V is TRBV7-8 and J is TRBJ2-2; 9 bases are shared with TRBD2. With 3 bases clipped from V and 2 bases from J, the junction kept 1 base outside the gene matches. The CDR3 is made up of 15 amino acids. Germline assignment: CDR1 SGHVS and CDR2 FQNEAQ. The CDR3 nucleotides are TGTGCCAGCAGCTTTAGCGGGAGTAACACCGGGGAGCTGTTTTTT. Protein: CASSFSGSNTGELFF.

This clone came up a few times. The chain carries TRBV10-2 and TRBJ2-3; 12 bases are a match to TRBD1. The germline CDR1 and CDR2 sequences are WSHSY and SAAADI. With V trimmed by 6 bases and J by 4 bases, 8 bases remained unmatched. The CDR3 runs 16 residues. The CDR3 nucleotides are TGCGCCAGCAGGGTCTCCGGGACAGGGGGCTCAGATACGCAGTATTTT. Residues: CASRVSGTGGSDTQYF.

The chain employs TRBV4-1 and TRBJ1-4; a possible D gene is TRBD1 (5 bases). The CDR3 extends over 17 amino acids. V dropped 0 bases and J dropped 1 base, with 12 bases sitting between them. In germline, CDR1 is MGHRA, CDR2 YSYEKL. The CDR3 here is CASSQDIGAGTNEKLFF. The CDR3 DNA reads TGCGCCAGCAGCCAAGATATAGGGGCAGGAACTAATGAAAAACTGTTTTTT.

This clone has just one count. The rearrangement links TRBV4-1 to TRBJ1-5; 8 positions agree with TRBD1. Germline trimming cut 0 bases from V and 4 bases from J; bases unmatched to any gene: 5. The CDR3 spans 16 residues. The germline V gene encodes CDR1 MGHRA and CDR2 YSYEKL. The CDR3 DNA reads TGCGCCAGCAGCCAAGAGTCCAGGGGGCGAAATCAGCCCCAGCATTTT. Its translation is CASSQESRGRNQPQHF.

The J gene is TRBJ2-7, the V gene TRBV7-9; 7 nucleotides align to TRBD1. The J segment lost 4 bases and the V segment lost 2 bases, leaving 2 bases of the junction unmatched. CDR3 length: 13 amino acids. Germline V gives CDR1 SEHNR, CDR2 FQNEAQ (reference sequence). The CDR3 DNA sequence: TGTGCCAGCAGCTTAACACAGGGGTACGAGCAGTACTTC. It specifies CASSLTQGYEQYF.

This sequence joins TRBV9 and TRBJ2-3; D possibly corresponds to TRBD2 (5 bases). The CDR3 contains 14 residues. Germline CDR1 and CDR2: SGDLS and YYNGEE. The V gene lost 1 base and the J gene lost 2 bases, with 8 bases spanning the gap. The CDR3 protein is CASSVTGNTDTQYF. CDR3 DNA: TGTGCCAGCAGCGTAACGGGGAACACAGATACGCAGTATTTT.

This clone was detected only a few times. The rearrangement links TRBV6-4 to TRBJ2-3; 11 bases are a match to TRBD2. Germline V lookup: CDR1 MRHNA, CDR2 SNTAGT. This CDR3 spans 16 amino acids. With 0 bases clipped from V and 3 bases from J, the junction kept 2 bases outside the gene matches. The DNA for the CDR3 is TGTGCCAGCAGTGACTCGACTAGCGGGGCGACAGATACGCAGTATTTT. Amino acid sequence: CASSDSTSGATDTQYF.

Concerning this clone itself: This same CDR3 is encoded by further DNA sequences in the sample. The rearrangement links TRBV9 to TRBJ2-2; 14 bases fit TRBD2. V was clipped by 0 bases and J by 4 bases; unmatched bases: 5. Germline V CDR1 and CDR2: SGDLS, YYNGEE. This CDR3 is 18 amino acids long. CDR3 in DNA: TGTGCCAGCAGCGTAGGACTAGCGGGGGGGCGGGGCACCGGGGAGCTGTTTTTT. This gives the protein CASSVGLAGGRGTGELFF.

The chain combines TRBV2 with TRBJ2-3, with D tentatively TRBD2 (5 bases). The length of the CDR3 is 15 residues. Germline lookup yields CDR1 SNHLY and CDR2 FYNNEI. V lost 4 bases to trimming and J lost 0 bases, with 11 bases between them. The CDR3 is CASSVSEISTDTQYF. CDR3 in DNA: TGTGCCAGCAGTGTTAGCGAGATAAGCACAGATACGCAGTATTTT.

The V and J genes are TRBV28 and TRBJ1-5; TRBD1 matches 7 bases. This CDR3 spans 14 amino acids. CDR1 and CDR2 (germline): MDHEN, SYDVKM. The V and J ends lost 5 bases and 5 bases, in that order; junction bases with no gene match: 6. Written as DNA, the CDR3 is TGTGCCAGCAGTCCCAGACAGGGTTATCAGCCCCAGCATTTT. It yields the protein CASSPRQGYQPQHF.

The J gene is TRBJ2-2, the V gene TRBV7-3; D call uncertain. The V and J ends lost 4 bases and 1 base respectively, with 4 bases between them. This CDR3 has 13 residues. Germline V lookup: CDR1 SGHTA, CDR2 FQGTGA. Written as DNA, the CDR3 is TGTGCCAGCAGCTCCCGGAACACCGGGGAGCTGTTTTTT. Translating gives CASSSRNTGELFF.

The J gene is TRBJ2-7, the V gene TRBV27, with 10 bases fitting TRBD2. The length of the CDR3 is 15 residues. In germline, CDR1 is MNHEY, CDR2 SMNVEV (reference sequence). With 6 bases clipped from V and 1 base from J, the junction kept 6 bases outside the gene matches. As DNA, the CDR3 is TGTGCCAGCAGACCCGGACTAGCGGAGTCCTACGAGCAGTACTTC. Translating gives CASRPGLAESYEQYF.

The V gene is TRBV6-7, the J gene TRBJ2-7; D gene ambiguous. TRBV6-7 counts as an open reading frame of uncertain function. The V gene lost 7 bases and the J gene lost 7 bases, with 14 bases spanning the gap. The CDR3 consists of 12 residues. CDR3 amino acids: CASILLLWEQYF. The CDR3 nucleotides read TGTGCCAGCATCCTACTCTTATGGGAGCAGTACTTC.

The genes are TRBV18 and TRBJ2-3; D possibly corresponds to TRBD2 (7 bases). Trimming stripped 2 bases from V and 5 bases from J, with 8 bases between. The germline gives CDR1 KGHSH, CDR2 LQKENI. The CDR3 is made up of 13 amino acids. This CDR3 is CASSPRGGDTQYF. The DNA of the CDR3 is TGTGCCAGCTCACCAAGGGGGGGAGATACGCAGTATTTT.

The CDR3 nucleotides read TGTGCCACCAGCAGAGATCAGTCTCATGAGCAGTTCTTC. Protein product: CATSRDQSHEQFF. The genes are TRBV15 and TRBJ2-1; no firm D call. V was pared by 0 bases and J by 8 bases, with 8 bases between. This CDR3 comprises 13 residues. Germline CDR1 LNHNV, CDR2 YYDKDF (reference sequence).

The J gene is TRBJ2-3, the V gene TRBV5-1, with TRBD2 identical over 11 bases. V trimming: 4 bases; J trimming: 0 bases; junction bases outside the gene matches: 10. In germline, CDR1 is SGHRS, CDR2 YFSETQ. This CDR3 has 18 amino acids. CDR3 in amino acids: CASSPGLAGSLSTDTQYF. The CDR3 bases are TGCGCCAGCAGCCCAGGACTAGCGGGCTCCCTAAGCACAGATACGCAGTATTTT.

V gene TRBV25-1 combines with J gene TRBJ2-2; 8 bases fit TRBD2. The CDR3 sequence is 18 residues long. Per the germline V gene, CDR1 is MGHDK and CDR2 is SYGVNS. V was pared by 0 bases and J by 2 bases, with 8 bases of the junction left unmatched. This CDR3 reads CASSEYIGAGGNTGELFF. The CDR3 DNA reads TGTGCCAGCAGTGAATATATAGGCGCGGGGGGTAACACCGGGGAGCTGTTTTTT.

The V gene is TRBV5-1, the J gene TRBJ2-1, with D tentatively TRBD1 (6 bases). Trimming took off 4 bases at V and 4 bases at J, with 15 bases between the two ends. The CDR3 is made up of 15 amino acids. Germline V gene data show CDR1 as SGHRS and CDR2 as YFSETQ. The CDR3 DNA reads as TGCGCCAGCAGCCCCGGACAGACCACTTACAATGAGCAGTTCTTC. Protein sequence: CASSPGQTTYNEQFF.

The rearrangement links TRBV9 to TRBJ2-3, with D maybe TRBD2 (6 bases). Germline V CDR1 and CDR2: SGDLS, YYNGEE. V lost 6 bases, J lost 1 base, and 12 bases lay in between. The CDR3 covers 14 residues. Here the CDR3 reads CASNGGVGTDTQYF. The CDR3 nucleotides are TGTGCCAGCAACGGGGGTGTAGGCACAGATACGCAGTATTTT.

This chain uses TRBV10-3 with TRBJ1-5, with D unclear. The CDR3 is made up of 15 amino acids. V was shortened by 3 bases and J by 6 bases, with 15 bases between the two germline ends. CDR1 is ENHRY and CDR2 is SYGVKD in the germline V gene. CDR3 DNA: TGTGCCATCAGTGAAAATGCGGCGTCCTTTCAGCCCCAGCATTTT. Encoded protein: CAISENAASFQPQHF.

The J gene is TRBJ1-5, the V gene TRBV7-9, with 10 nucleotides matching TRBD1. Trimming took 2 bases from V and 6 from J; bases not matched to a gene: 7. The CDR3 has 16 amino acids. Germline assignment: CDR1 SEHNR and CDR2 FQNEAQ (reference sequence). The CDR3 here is CASSLWSDRGSQPQHF. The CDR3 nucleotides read TGTGCCAGCAGCTTATGGTCGGACAGGGGGTCTCAGCCCCAGCATTTT. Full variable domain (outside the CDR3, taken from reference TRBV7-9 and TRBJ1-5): DTGVSQNPRHKITKRGQNVTFRCDPISEHNRLYWYRQTLGQGPEFLTYFQNEAQLEKSRLLSDRFSAERPKGSFSTLEIQRTEQGDSAMYLCASSLWSDRGSQPQHFGDGTRLSIL.

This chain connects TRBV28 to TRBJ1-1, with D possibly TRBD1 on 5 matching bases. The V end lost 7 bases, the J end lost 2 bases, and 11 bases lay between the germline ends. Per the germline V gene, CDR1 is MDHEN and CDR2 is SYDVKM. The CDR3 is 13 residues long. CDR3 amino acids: CASTGYTNTEAFF. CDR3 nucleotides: TGTGCCAGCACAGGGTACACAAACACTGAAGCTTTCTTT.

CDR3: CASSPGGAGNQPQHF. The CDR3 coding sequence is TGTGCCAGTAGTCCCGGAGGGGCCGGCAATCAGCCCCAGCATTTT. The chain has TRBV19 and TRBJ1-5, with TRBD1 as a possible D gene (5 bases). Germline V CDR1 and CDR2: LNHDA, SQIVND (reference sequence). The germline V and J ends were trimmed by 5 bases and 2 bases, with 13 bases remaining between them. The CDR3 totals 15 residues.